The present T cell receptor (beta chain) was sequenced within a study of blood T cells in healthy people across ages. Each donor had around 9.8 milliliters of peripheral blood drawn. This clonotype was detected once. Antigen specificity is unknown. Broader study findings: Measured against age, TCR beta diversity per million T cells decreased in a roughly linear manner. Shifts in expanded clonotypes may have been confounded by donor CMV status, which was unknown.

The CDR3 spans 15 residues. Germline V gene sequence: CDR1 MGHRA, CDR2 YSYEKL. The ends were cut back, 1 base at V and 4 bases at J, with 13 bases in the middle. Using a J-beta primer mix together with a sample-barcoded 5' primer, a second PCR was run for roughly 6 to 12 cycles. Every cDNA molecule carried a tag from a template-switch adaptor bearing 12 random nucleotides. TCRdb redid the calling of the 5' RACE reads with MiXCR, one entry per CDR3 protein. Among roughly 2 million distinct CDR3 sequences, 40% to 55% were seen once, and the ten largest hold about 2.1%. The receptor comes from a woman between 40 and 50 years old in good health. The chain employs TRBV4-1 and TRBJ1-2; no definite D call. The sequenced material came from blood. DNA of the CDR3: TGCGCCAGCAGCCAAGGCATGGACGGGAGCTATGGCTACACCTTC. Translation: CASSQGMDGSYGYTF.